This T cell receptor beta chain is from a study of PD-1 blockade in classical Hodgkin lymphoma (dated by TCRdb to the early 2020s). At the level of the whole study: Nivolumab dosing was 3 mg/kg intravenously every 2 weeks, continuing until either disease progression or unacceptable toxicity. The study used TCR beta sequencing and CyTOF to define a peripheral blood immune signature of response to PD-1 blockade in classical Hodgkin lymphoma.

Trimming takes 4 bases from V and 2 bases from J, and the germline ends sit 5 bases apart. The CDR1 and CDR2 encoded by the germline V gene (reference sequence) are GTSNPN and SVGIG. Including the terminal cysteine and phenylalanine, the CDR3 comprises 11 residues. Of all the DNA, just the CDR3 is kept, 33 bases in frame from base 1. Genomic DNA was isolated using the Qiagen DNeasy kit from unsorted PBMCs as well as from negatively selected CD4+ and CD8+ fractions. Amplification of TCR beta CDR3 regions was done by immunoSEQ multiplex PCR with primers that anneal to V and J segments. A synthetic immune receptor repertoire was used to minimize amplification bias, and any remaining bias was removed computationally after sequencing. The authors' pipeline ran thus. Custom Python scripts were used to quantify repertoire diversity as the Shannon entropy index. Unsorted, CD4+ and CD8+ repertoires were analyzed separately, except in combined analyses where CD4+ and CD8+ sequences were merged in silico. Clonal expansion was defined as a frequency increase of at least 2-fold after treatment compared with C1D1, and clones undetected at baseline were assigned a pseudocount of 0.5. Clones with 0 or 1 copy at C1D1 were defined as singleton clones, while clones with 2 or more copies were defined as non-singleton clones. By matching protein sequences in sorted samples from the same patient, clones expanded in unsorted samples were annotated as CD4+, CD8+ or unknown. Wilcoxon tests on paired samples were used to test changes in diversity from C1D1 to C4D1. The source is immuneACCESS, and TCRdb retained only in-frame sequences with V and J called. Part of the clones is not carried over; for the studies checked, unresolved V genes explain less than half of this, and the remainder is unexplained. V, J and clone size are those of that table, while D and trimming were read from the DNA. This sample holds under 130,000 clones; around nine tenths were observed only once. The ten largest make up under 20% of the sample.

Findings and caveats that apply to the study as a whole: The study was limited to a single clinical trial cohort, and causes of repertoire differences, possibly disease activity or prior therapy, remained undefined. Trial patients achieving complete response had baseline diversity similar to newly diagnosed patients, whereas partial responders and progressors had significantly lower diversity. Lower diversity was seen in patients whose nivolumab began less than 1 year after ASCT, and these patients were left out of later analyses so that immune reconstitution would not confound the results. Baseline TCR diversity was reported as lower in newly diagnosed patients than in healthy donors, and lower still in relapsed/refractory patients. A significant rise by C4D1 was seen in CD4+ but not CD8+ TCR diversity (p=0.0027 vs p=0.16), with the rise being most apparent in complete responders (p=0.02).

This clone has more than one count but fewer than ten. Its antigen is still unknown. No base quality information exists; no much larger clone differs at one position. What the time point label conveys for this sample: cycle 4 day 1 (C4D1), after less than seven weeks of nivolumab. Every trial patient had relapsed following autologous stem cell transplantation, and prior brentuximab vedotin exposure was what differed among cohorts A, B and C. The trial cohort comprised 60 or so patients with relapsed/refractory classical Hodgkin lymphoma whose best overall responses were complete response, partial response or progressive disease. In the multi-cohort phase II CheckMate 205 trial, trial patients received single-agent nivolumab. Best overall response was determined by an independent review committee according to the 2007 International Working Group response criteria. PBMCs from the trial were collected at three points: immediately before nivolumab initiation (C1D1), and during therapy at cycle 2 day 1 and cycle 4 day 1. Peripheral blood was collected in 8 mL Vacutainer Cell Preparation Tubes, from which PBMCs were isolated by centrifugation and then cryopreserved.

Sequenced material: peripheral blood mononuclear cells (PBMCs), taken before the fourth cycle of nivolumab. The receptor chain draws on TRBV30 and TRBJ1-1; the D gene assignment is ambiguous. The receptor comes from a human donor with classical Hodgkin lymphoma. The DNA is TGTGCCTGGACCATAAACACTGAAGCTTTCTTT. This translates into CAWTINTEAFF.